This TCR beta chain was sequenced for a study of cytomegalovirus exposure and HLA in healthy donors. Study-wide results and caveats: In a later analysis, TCR beta V- and J-gene trimming showed a link to a missense DCLRE1C variant.

Primers for the PCR totalled 60 Vbeta and 13 Jbeta. Measured with immunoSEQ multiplex PCR; TCRdb has only the in-frame clones, and not every one. The specimen's table records about 200,000 clones. This CDR3 has 12 residues. Trimming removed 4 bases from V and 5 bases from J, with 5 bases in between. Germline V gene sequence: CDR1 SGHTA, CDR2 FQGTGA. With respect to this clone: Its antigen remains unidentified.

This chain connects TRBV7-3 to TRBJ2-2; no definite D call. The sample was PBMCs. This clonotype originated in a boy younger than 18 in good health and CMV-seronegative. CDR3 loop: CASSSRTGELFF. The CDR3 DNA reads TGTGCCAGCAGCTCGCGAACCGGGGAGCTGTTTTTT. Full variable domain (outside the CDR3, taken from reference TRBV7-3 and TRBJ2-2): GAGVSQTPSNKVTEKGKYVELRCDPISGHTALYWYRQSLGQGPEFLIYFQGTGAADDSGLPNDRFFAVRPEGSVSTLKIQRTERGDSAVYLCASSSRTGELFFGEGSRLTVL.